One sample yielded the 3 T cell receptor beta chains listed below, sequenced in a study of blood T cell repertoires in COVID-19. Sequencing was performed with immunoSEQ multiplex PCR; in TCRdb, only in-frame clones are kept and a portion is missing. This table holds 150,000 to 180,000 clones, around 83% found once. Input material: peripheral blood. These receptors were obtained from a woman aged 55-75 years with COVID-19, enrolled during active disease.

CDR3 nucleotide sequence: TGCGCCAGCGGCGCCAGGGGGCGCGGACAAACTGAAGCTTTCTTT. It specifies CASGARGRGQTEAFF. The V call is TRBV10-2, the J call TRBJ1-1; TRBD1 matches 8 bases. Trimming took 8 bases from V and 5 from J; bases not matched to a gene: 13. The CDR3 consists of 15 residues. The V gene's germline CDR1 is WSHSY and CDR2 SAAADI.

In this sample, this clone turned up a few times. CDR3 loop: CASSRGQTNQPQHF. The CDR3 DNA sequence: TGTGCCAGCAGCCGCGGACAGACCAATCAGCCCCAGCATTTT. The genes are TRBV2 and TRBJ1-5; D might be TRBD1 (6 bases). The CDR3 has 14 residues. V was cut by 6 bases and J by 3 bases, with 12 bases left in between. The germline V gene encodes CDR1 SNHLY and CDR2 FYNNEI. The full variable domain, its missing parts supplied by reference TRBV2 and TRBJ1-5, is EPEVTQTPSHQVTQMGQEVILRCVPISNHLYFYWYRQILGQKVEFLVSFYNNEISEKSEIFDDQFSVERPDGSNFTLKIRSTKLEDSAMYFCASSRGQTNQPQHFGDGTRLSIL.

The chain uses TRBV5-6 and TRBJ1-4; TRBD1 might be the D (5 bases). V lost 2 bases, J lost 6 bases, and 11 bases lay in between. The CDR3 has 14 amino acids. Germline V lookup: CDR1 SGHDT, CDR2 YYEEEE. The CDR3 sequence: CASSFAGLYEKLFF. In DNA, the CDR3 is TGTGCCAGCAGCTTTGCAGGGTTGTATGAAAAACTGTTTTTT.